The sequence of this T cell receptor (beta chain) was determined in a study of T cells in Graves' hyperthyroidism and ophthalmopathy. General study findings and limits: Model-based prediction identified ophthalmopathy a median 6.5 months prior to its onset. Through a model of 13 V-J features, ophthalmopathy was separated from stable hyperthyroidism.

In its sample, this clonotype was seen many times. The antigen is undetermined. What was amplified from RNA transcripts were TCR beta CDR3 regions. TCR CDR3 regions were first amplified by RT-PCR with HTBI primers. Each CDR3 protein is one row after TCRdb ran MiXCR on the multiplex PCR reads. The sample lists hundreds of thousands of distinct CDR3 sequences, 15% to 17% occurring once. Patients between 18 and 65 years old had hyperthyroidism, newly diagnosed and lasting under 2 months. Not enrolled were patients with uncontrolled infection, other autoimmune disease, pregnancy or lactation. Germline V gene data show CDR1 as LNHDA and CDR2 as SQIVND (reference sequence). The CDR3 covers 13 residues. V lost 5 bases to trimming and J lost 4 bases, with 11 bases between them.

Sequencing was carried out using blood. This chain connects TRBV19 to TRBJ1-2, with D hard to call. The sequence derives from a woman between 18 and 29 years old with Graves' hyperthyroidism. The CDR3 bases are TGTGCCAGTAGTCTTGTCTTGGCCTATGGCTACACCTTC. This sequence encodes CASSLVLAYGYTF. The variable domain in full, with the rest retrieved from reference TRBV19 and TRBJ1-2, is DGGITQSPKYLFRKEGQNVTLSCEQNLNHDAMYWYRQDPGQGLRLIYYSQIVNDFQKGDIAEGYSVSREKKESFPLTVTSAQKNPTAFYLCASSLVLAYGYTFGSGTRLTVV.